This T cell receptor beta chain was sequenced in a study of beta chain features in type 1 diabetes. Overall study findings and caveats: Among patients with Type 1 diabetes, TCRB CDR3s were moderately but significantly shorter in every one of the four CD4+ subsets.

A word on this clone: Its antigen is undetermined.

Trimming at V came to 8 bases and at J to 5 bases, leaving 7 bases not matched to a gene. This CDR3 region has 14 residues. In germline, CDR1 is MNHEY, CDR2 SVGAGI. Expressed TCRB transcripts were sequenced because the entire RNA isolate underwent reverse transcription. TCRdb's table, derived via immunoSEQ multiplex PCR, lists solely in-frame clones and lacks some. The data hold roughly 160,000 clones, with around 7.9% observed a single time. V gene TRBV6-5 combines with J gene TRBJ2-2, with 8 nucleotides matching TRBD1. The receptor was isolated from a man between 18 and 35 years old with type 1 diabetes. The sequenced sample consisted of central memory CD4+ T cells from blood. This chain's CDR3 is CASRRQGMTGELFF. The CDR3 DNA sequence: TGTGCCAGCCGCCGACAGGGGATGACCGGGGAGCTGTTTTTT.